The following is a T cell receptor (beta chain) sequence with its context. What it binds is unknown. Healthy Caucasian individuals from Russia aged about 6 to 95 were enrolled as donors. Every donor provided roughly 10 milliliters of peripheral blood. The sample comes from a study of blood T cells in healthy people across ages. The wider study: Every two T cells gave about one barcoded beta molecule via template switching.

Germline V gene lookup returns CDR1 SGHDN and CDR2 FVKESK. V dropped 1 base and J dropped 0 bases, with 17 bases sitting between them. CDR3 size: 18 residues. Alongside a J-beta primer mix, a sample-barcoded 5' primer served in a second PCR lasting roughly 6 to 12 cycles. MiXCR, run by TCRdb on the 5' RACE reads, gives a single entry per CDR3 protein. This table holds 650,000 to 700,000 distinct CDR3 sequences, roughly half found once. Findings and caveats of the study: Samples with more naive T cells showed higher observed beta diversity.

The gene calls are TRBV14 and TRBJ2-3; D gene unclear. The sequencing sample was made of blood. The TCR comes from a woman of 80 years or more in good health. CDR3 in amino acids: CASSQVLYSPTSTDTQYF. The CDR3 DNA follows: TGTGCCAGCAGCCAAGTATTGTACTCCCCAACTAGCACAGATACGCAGTATTTT.